These 6 T cell receptor beta chains originate from one sample sequenced in a study of cytomegalovirus exposure and HLA in healthy donors. PCR was performed using 60 Vbeta and 13 Jbeta primers. Generated by immunoSEQ multiplex PCR, the TCRdb table keeps only in-frame clones and is missing some. This sample's clone table lists 34,000 or so clones. The sample was PBMCs. Source of these receptors: a woman in her thirties or forties in good health and CMV-seropositive.

J is TRBJ2-7 and V is TRBV27, with 7 bases fitting TRBD2. Germline CDR1 reads MNHEY; CDR2 reads SMNVEV (reference sequence). V trimming: 2 bases; J trimming: 4 bases; junction bases outside the gene matches: 8. The CDR3 has 15 amino acids. CDR3 sequence: CASSLRWTGGYEQYF. CDR3 coding DNA: TGTGCCAGCAGTTTAAGATGGACGGGGGGATACGAGCAGTACTTC.

This sequence joins TRBV15 and TRBJ1-2, with D hard to call. Germline CDR1 and CDR2: LNHNV and YYDKDF (reference sequence). CDR3 length equals 16 residues. V was shortened by 0 bases and J by 2 bases, with 13 bases between the two germline ends. CDR3 nucleotides: TGTGCCACCAGCAGAGATTTGGCAGACTCCAACTATGGCTACACCTTC. Translation: CATSRDLADSNYGYTF.

This chain links TRBV19 with TRBJ1-1, with TRBD1 as a possible D gene (5 bases). CDR1 LNHDA and CDR2 SQIVND come from the germline V gene (reference sequence). V was clipped by 10 bases and J by 5 bases, with 8 bases between them. The CDR3 totals 10 residues. CDR3 loop: CATGITEAFF. DNA of the CDR3: TGTGCCACAGGGATAACTGAAGCTTTCTTT.

The chain joins TRBV28 to TRBJ2-3; TRBD2 agrees at 13 bases. The CDR3 extends over 14 amino acids. V was clipped by 6 bases and J by 5 bases; unmatched bases: 2. Germline V gives CDR1 MDHEN, CDR2 SYDVKM. The CDR3 nucleotides read TGTGCCAGCAGACGGACTAGCGGGAGAGATACGCAGTATTTT. The encoded protein is CASRRTSGRDTQYF. The whole variable domain, remainder taken from reference TRBV28 and TRBJ2-3, is DVKVTQSSRYLVKRTGEKVFLECVQDMDHENMFWYRQDPGLGLRLIYFSYDVKMKEKGDIPEGYSVSREKKERFSLILESASTNQTSMYLCASRRTSGRDTQYFGPGTRLTVL.

The J gene is TRBJ1-2, the V gene TRBV7-9; perhaps TRBD1 as D (6 bases). CDR1 SEHNR and CDR2 FQNEAQ come from the germline V gene (reference sequence). The CDR3 has 15 residues. V was shortened by 2 bases and J by 4 bases, with 14 bases between the two germline ends. Here the CDR3 reads CASSLTGQPAYGYTF. CDR3 DNA sequence: TGTGCCAGCAGCTTAACTGGACAGCCGGCCTATGGCTACACCTTC.

The V gene is TRBV7-2, the J gene TRBJ2-1; a possible D gene is TRBD2 (5 bases). CDR1 is SGHTA and CDR2 is FQGNSA in the germline V gene. Trimming took off 4 bases at V and 1 base at J, with 11 bases between the two ends. The CDR3 is made up of 15 amino acids. CDR3 region: CASSYPERSYNEQFF. As DNA, the CDR3 is TGTGCCAGCAGCTACCCGGAGCGGTCCTACAATGAGCAGTTCTTC.